This section outlines one T cell receptor (beta chain) sequence together with its context. Its antigen is as yet unknown. The table came from immunoSEQ multiplex PCR; TCRdb's copy has only in-frame clones and leaves some out. The sample holds tens of thousands of clones, just over 90% seen once. The data were taken from a study of cytomegalovirus exposure and HLA in healthy donors. Study findings and constraints: The study put 150 to 200 TCR beta chains on its list as cytomegalovirus-associated.

This CDR3 has 16 residues. Germline CDR1 reads MDHEN; CDR2 reads SYDVKM. Trimming at V came to 4 bases and at J to 3 bases, leaving 10 bases not matched to a gene. The chain couples TRBV28 to TRBJ2-3; 7 nucleotides match TRBD1. This TCR derives from a man aged 25-40 years in good health and CMV-seronegative. Sequenced material: PBMCs. The CDR3 is CASSSTGQKRTDTQYF. For the CDR3, the DNA is TGTGCCAGCAGTTCCACGGGACAGAAGAGGACAGATACGCAGTATTTT.